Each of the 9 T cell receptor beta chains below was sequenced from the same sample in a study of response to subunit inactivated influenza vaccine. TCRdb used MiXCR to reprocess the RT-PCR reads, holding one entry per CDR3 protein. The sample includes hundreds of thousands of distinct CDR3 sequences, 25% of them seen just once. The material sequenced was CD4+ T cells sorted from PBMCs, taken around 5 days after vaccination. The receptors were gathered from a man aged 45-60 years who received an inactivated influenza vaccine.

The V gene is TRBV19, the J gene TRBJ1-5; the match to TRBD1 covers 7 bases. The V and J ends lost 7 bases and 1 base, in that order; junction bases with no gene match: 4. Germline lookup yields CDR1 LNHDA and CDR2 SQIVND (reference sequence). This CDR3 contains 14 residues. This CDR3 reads CASMVGQSNQPQHF. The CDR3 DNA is TGTGCCAGTATGGTGGGACAGAGCAATCAGCCCCAGCATTTT.

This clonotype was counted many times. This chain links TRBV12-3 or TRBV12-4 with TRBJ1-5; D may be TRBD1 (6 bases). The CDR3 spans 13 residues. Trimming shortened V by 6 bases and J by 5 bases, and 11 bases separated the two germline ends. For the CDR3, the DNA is TGTGCCAGCAGCTTACAGGGTGATCAGCCCCAGCATTTT. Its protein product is CASSLQGDQPQHF.

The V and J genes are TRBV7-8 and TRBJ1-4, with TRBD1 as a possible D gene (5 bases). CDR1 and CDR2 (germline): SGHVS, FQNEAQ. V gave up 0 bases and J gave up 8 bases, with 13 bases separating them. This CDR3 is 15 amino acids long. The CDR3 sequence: CASSLARVGGEKLFF. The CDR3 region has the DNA TGTGCCAGCAGCTTAGCGAGGGTGGGGGGAGAAAAACTGTTTTTT.

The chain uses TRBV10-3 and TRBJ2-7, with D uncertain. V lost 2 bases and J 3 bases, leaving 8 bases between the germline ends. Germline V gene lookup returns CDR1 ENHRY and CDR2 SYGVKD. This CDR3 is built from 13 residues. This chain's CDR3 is CAISERQFYEQYF. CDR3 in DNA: TGTGCCATCAGTGAGAGGCAGTTCTACGAGCAGTACTTC.

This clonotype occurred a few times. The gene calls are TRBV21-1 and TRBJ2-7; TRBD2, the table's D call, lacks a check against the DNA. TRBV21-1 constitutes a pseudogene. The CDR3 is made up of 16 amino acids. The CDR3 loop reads CASSKEGTKRRYEQYF. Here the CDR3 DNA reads TGTGCCAGCAGCAAAGAAGGGACTAAGAGGAGGTACGAGCAGTACTTC.

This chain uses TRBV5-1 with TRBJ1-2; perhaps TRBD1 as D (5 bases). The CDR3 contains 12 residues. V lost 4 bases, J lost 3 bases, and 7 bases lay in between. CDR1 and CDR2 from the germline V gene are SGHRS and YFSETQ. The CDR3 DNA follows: TGCGCCAGCAGCGCACAGGACTATGGCTACACCTTC. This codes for CASSAQDYGYTF.

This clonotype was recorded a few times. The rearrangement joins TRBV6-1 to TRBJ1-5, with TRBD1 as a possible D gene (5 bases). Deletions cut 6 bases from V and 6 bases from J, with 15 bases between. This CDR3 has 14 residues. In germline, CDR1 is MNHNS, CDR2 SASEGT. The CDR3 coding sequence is TGTGCCAGCAGCGTCCAGGGATATGGTCAGCCCCAGCATTTT. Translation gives CASSVQGYGQPQHF.

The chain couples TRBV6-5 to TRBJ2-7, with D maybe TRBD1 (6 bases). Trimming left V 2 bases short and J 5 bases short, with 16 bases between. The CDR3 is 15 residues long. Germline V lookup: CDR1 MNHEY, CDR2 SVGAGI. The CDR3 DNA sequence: TGTGCCAGCAGTTACGGAGGAAGGACAGCGGACGAGCAGTACTTC. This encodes CASSYGGRTADEQYF.

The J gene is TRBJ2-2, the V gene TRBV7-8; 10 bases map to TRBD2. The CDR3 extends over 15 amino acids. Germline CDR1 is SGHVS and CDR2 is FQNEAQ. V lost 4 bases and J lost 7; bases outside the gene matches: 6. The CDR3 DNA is TGTGCCAGCAGCTATAAGCGGGGGGGCTTCGGGGAGCTGTTTTTT. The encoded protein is CASSYKRGGFGELFF.